Each of the 23 T cell receptor beta chains below was sequenced from the same sample in a study of Ad26.COV2.S vaccination and SARS-CoV-2 variants. TCRdb's copy holds only in-frame clones and misses some; the assay was immunoSEQ multiplex PCR. Of about 430,000 clones in the sample, approximately 90% were seen once. Sample treatment: some 20 received Ad26.COV2.S at low or high dose, single or two shots; roughly five received placebo; per-sample allocation not given. Sampling was done on day 63 after the first vaccine or placebo injection. Source: peripheral blood, taken in a trial of Ad26.COV2.S vaccine versus placebo. These receptors all stem from a person aged 18 to 59 who received the Ad26.COV2.S COVID-19 vaccine or a placebo.

This sequence joins TRBV6-1 and TRBJ2-7; either TRBD1 or TRBD2 may supply D (5 bases each). Per the germline V gene, CDR1 is MNHNS and CDR2 is SASEGT. This CDR3 has 16 residues. Between the trimmed V and J ends, which lost 3 bases and 6 bases, there was a span of 21 bases. CDR3 in amino acids: CASSDDPPGRPVEQYF. For the CDR3, the DNA is TGTGCCAGCAGTGACGACCCACCGGGACGTCCGGTCGAGCAGTACTTC.

The chain links TRBV11-2 to TRBJ2-7; the D gene could be TRBD1 or TRBD2 (6 bases each). V was clipped by 1 base and J by 3 bases, with 10 bases between them. The CDR3 extends over 14 amino acids. The germline CDR1 and CDR2 sequences are SGHAT and FQNNGV. The CDR3 bases are TGTGCCAGCAGCTTAGTCGGGGGCATCTACGAGCAGTACTTC. Translating gives CASSLVGGIYEQYF.

The rearrangement joins TRBV28 to TRBJ2-7; weak D call: TRBD2 (6 bases). CDR1 and CDR2 from the germline V gene are MDHEN and SYDVKM. The CDR3 sequence is 16 residues long. V lost 2 bases and J lost 2, with 16 bases in between. CDR3 region: CASSLGGAYAAYEQYF. The CDR3 DNA sequence: TGTGCCAGCAGTTTAGGCGGGGCTTACGCCGCCTACGAGCAGTACTTC.

The chain employs TRBV19 and TRBJ2-7; D gene ambiguous. Germline CDR1 is LNHDA and CDR2 is SQIVND (reference sequence). V gave up 3 bases and J gave up 7 bases, with 13 bases separating them. The length of the CDR3 is 13 residues. The CDR3 coding sequence is TGTGCCAGTAGTATTATGGTAGGTAGGGAGCAGTACTTC. It specifies CASSIMVGREQYF.

The V and J genes are TRBV11-2 and TRBJ2-6, with D unresolved. The CDR3 contains 13 residues. V was trimmed by 7 bases and J by 2 bases, leaving 6 bases between them. Germline CDR1 is SGHAT and CDR2 is FQNNGV. CDR3 loop: CASNLAGANVLTF. CDR3 coding DNA: TGTGCCAGCAACTTGGCTGGGGCCAACGTCCTGACTTTC.

The chain links TRBV2 to TRBJ2-5; D gene uncertain. Trimming shortened V by 7 bases and J by 5 bases, and 8 bases separated the two germline ends. The V gene's germline CDR1 is SNHLY and CDR2 FYNNEI. The CDR3 runs 11 residues. CDR3 sequence: CASILGETQYF. The CDR3 nucleotides read TGTGCCAGCATTCTGGGGGAGACCCAGTACTTC.

This clone was seen just once. This chain uses TRBV6-5 with TRBJ2-2, with 9 bases that match TRBD2. This CDR3 is built from 15 residues. CDR1 MNHEY and CDR2 SVGAGI come from the germline V gene. The junction had 4 bases not matched to a gene; V was cut back by 5 bases and J by 3 bases. Written as DNA, the CDR3 is TGTGCCAGCAGTCATCGACTAGCGGACACCGGGGAGCTGTTTTTT. It specifies CASSHRLADTGELFF.

V and J are TRBV29-1 and TRBJ2-1; no firm D call. The V end lost 6 bases, the J end lost 0 bases, and 9 bases lay between the germline ends. This CDR3 spans 13 amino acids. CDR1 and CDR2 from the germline V gene are SQVTM and ANQGSEA. The CDR3 loop reads CSVDTVSYNEQFF. The CDR3 DNA is TGCAGCGTGGATACTGTCTCCTACAATGAGCAGTTCTTC.

The chain employs TRBV5-6 and TRBJ2-5; D remains ambiguous. The germline gives CDR1 SGHDT, CDR2 YYEEEE. V was shortened by 4 bases and J by 3 bases, with 16 bases between the two germline ends. This CDR3 spans 15 amino acids. CDR3 region: CASSPPGYREETQYF. In DNA form, the CDR3 reads TGTGCCAGCAGCCCTCCAGGTTACAGAGAAGAGACCCAGTACTTC.

The rearrangement joins TRBV2 to TRBJ2-5; TRBD1 matches at 7 bases. CDR1 is SNHLY, CDR2 FYNNEI, per germline. Trimming cost V 10 bases and J 5 bases; bases outside gene matches: 16. This CDR3 has 15 residues. CDR3 sequence: CAIRTHSDRVETQYF. The CDR3 nucleotides are TGTGCCATCCGGACTCATTCTGACAGGGTCGAGACCCAGTACTTC.

V usage is TRBV5-1 and J usage is TRBJ1-1; no reliable D call. V lost 4 bases and J lost 5, with 12 bases in between. CDR1 is SGHRS and CDR2 is YFSETQ in the germline V gene. The CDR3 contains 13 residues. In DNA form, the CDR3 reads TGCGCCAGCAGCCGAGGAGAGAGGACTGAAGCTTTCTTT. This encodes CASSRGERTEAFF.

As concerns this clone: The sample carries other DNA sequences with the same CDR3. In DNA, the CDR3 is TGCAGCGTTGGTCAAAACACTGAAGCTTTCTTT. Translation gives CSVGQNTEAFF. This chain uses TRBV29-1 with TRBJ1-1; no clear D. The V and J ends lost 4 bases and 2 bases respectively, with 5 bases between them. The germline V gene encodes CDR1 SQVTM and CDR2 ANQGSEA. CDR3 size: 11 residues.

The chain recombines TRBV6-6 with TRBJ2-1; weak D call: TRBD2 (6 bases). Per the germline V gene, CDR1 is MNHNY and CDR2 is SVGAGI (reference sequence). Between the trimmed V and J ends, which lost 6 bases and 0 bases, there was a span of 15 bases. This CDR3 region has 16 residues. The CDR3, as DNA: TGTGCCAGCAGATACGTACTGACTAGCTCCTACAATGAGCAGTTCTTC. It is translated as CASRYVLTSSYNEQFF.

The chain links TRBV19 to TRBJ2-7; 7 nucleotides line up with TRBD2. The trim removed 2 bases at V and 5 bases at J, leaving 18 bases unmatched. This CDR3 is built from 18 residues. CDR1 is LNHDA, CDR2 SQIVND, per germline (reference sequence). The CDR3 DNA follows: TGTGCCAGTAGTATAATGTTTCTAGCGGAACCTCCTATTCACGAGCAGTACTTC. This encodes CASSIMFLAEPPIHEQYF.

The chain recombines TRBV7-2 with TRBJ1-2, with TRBD1 matching over 11 bases. The CDR3 loop spans 14 amino acids. Per the germline V gene, CDR1 is SGHTA and CDR2 is FQGNSA. J was trimmed by 7 bases and V by 2 bases; bases with no gene match: 3. The CDR3 loop is CASSLFGTGGGYTF. Written as DNA, the CDR3 is TGTGCCAGCAGCTTATTCGGGACAGGGGGTGGCTACACCTTC.

The rearrangement links TRBV6-2 or TRBV6-3 to TRBJ2-3; D possibly corresponds to TRBD1 (6 bases). Trimming took off 0 bases at V and 2 bases at J, with 12 bases between the two ends. CDR1 and CDR2 (germline): MNHEY, SVGEGT. The CDR3 runs to 16 residues. CDR3 coding DNA: TGTGCCAGCAGTTACTCGACAGGTACTCTCACAGATACGCAGTATTTT. Its protein product is CASSYSTGTLTDTQYF.

The genes are TRBV19 and TRBJ2-7, with D tentatively TRBD2 (5 bases). Germline CDR1 LNHDA, CDR2 SQIVND (reference sequence). The CDR3 runs to 13 residues. V was pared by 3 bases and J by 7 bases, with 13 bases between. The CDR3 region is CASSISLLEEQYF. Written as DNA, the CDR3 is TGTGCCAGTAGTATTAGTCTACTAGAGGAGCAGTACTTC.

The rearrangement links TRBV28 to TRBJ1-2; possibly TRBD1 for D (5 bases). Between the trimmed V and J ends, which lost 3 bases and 4 bases, there was a span of 42 bases. CDR1 MDHEN and CDR2 SYDVKM come from the germline V gene. The CDR3 extends over 24 amino acids. This chain's CDR3 is CASSFGYLYGGTVSGTPAGYGYTF. In nucleotides, the CDR3 is TGTGCCAGCAGTTTCGGATACCTCTATGGCGGAACGGTATCCGGGACCCCGGCAGGCTATGGCTACACCTTC.

The chain uses TRBV6-1 and TRBJ2-7; no firm D call. Germline V gene lookup returns CDR1 MNHNS and CDR2 SASEGT. This CDR3 has 11 amino acids. V lost 2 bases, J lost 10 bases, and 9 bases lay in between. CDR3 sequence: CASSERKGQYF. The CDR3, as DNA: TGTGCCAGCAGTGAACGGAAAGGACAGTACTTC.

The CDR3 DNA sequence: TGCGCCAGCAGCCAAGTGTCCCTAGCGGAGTACAATGAGCAGTTCTTC. Translation gives CASSQVSLAEYNEQFF. V is TRBV4-3 and J is TRBJ2-1; TRBD2 aligns across 7 bases. Germline CDR1 LGHNA, CDR2 YSLEER. After removal of 1 base from V and 4 bases from J, the junction contained 7 bases not matched to a gene. The CDR3 is 16 amino acids.

The V call is TRBV5-4, the J call TRBJ1-1; no firm D call. Germline V gene data show CDR1 as SGHNT and CDR2 as YYREEE (reference sequence). The CDR3 spans 15 residues. Trimming left V 0 bases short and J 4 bases short, with 13 bases between. The DNA for the CDR3 is TGTGCCAGCAGCTTGGAGAGAGGAGTCGGCACTGAAGCTTTCTTT. Protein sequence: CASSLERGVGTEAFF.

The gene calls are TRBV19 and TRBJ1-4, with unresolved D. Germline V gene lookup returns CDR1 LNHDA and CDR2 SQIVND (reference sequence). There are 12 residues in the CDR3. V lost 7 bases and J 6 bases, leaving 9 bases between the germline ends. CDR3 nucleotide sequence: TGTGCCAGTAATGGGGATGATGAAAAACTGTTTTTT. Amino acids: CASNGDDEKLFF.

The V and J genes are TRBV25-1 and TRBJ2-7; weak D call: TRBD2 (6 bases). Trimming left V 1 base short and J 2 bases short, with 15 bases between. This CDR3 is 16 amino acids long. The germline CDR1 and CDR2 sequences are MGHDK and SYGVNS. The CDR3 coding sequence is TGTGCCAGCAGTGAATCTAGGACTACTATGACCTACGAGCAGTACTTC. Its protein product is CASSESRTTMTYEQYF.